The clone carrying this T cell receptor (beta chain) came up a few times. Its target is unknown. The data were obtained in a study of T-cell memory formation after mild COVID-19. General study results and limits: Clones that contracted from day 15 to 85 were balanced CD4/CD8, while later expanders leaned CD4+.

TCRdb redid the calling of the 5' RACE reads with MiXCR, one entry per CDR3 protein. Of some 190,000 distinct CDR3 sequences listed, roughly 16% are singletons. This CDR3 is 13 amino acids long. Trimming took off 6 bases at V and 8 bases at J, with 16 bases between the two ends. This TCR was sampled from an adult woman who had mild COVID-19 (a few samples of this study predate the infection). Cell type and time point are not known. The V call is TRBV12-3 or TRBV12-4, the J call TRBJ1-2; possibly TRBD1 for D (5 bases). Sequencing was carried out using PBMCs or a T cell subset sorted from them (not recorded which). DNA of the CDR3: TGTGCCAGCAGCCTGGGGGGGGGTAGAGGCTACACCTTC. It is translated as CASSLGGGRGYTF.